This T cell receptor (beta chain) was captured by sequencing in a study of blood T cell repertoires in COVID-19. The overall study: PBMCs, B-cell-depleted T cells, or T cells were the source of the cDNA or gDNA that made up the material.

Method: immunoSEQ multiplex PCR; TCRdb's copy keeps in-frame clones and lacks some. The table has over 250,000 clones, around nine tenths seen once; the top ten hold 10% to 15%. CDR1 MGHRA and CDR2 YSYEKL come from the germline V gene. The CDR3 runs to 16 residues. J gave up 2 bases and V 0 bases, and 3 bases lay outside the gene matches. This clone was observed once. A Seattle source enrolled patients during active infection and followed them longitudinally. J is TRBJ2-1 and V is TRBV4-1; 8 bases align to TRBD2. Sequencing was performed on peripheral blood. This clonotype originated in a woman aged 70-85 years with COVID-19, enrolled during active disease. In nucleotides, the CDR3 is TGCGCCAGCAGCCAAGAACTAGCGGTAACCTACAATGAGCAGTTCTTC. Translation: CASSQELAVTYNEQFF.